This T cell receptor (beta chain) was recorded in a study of blood T cells in healthy people across ages. To note about this clonotype: The target antigen is unknown. At one end, the junction sequence differs from germline, possibly due to a read error.

Every sample yielded at least 6 million isolated PBMCs. General observations from the study: Bulk PBMC profiling left naive and antigen-experienced comparisons inconclusive. The long-lived group displayed more naive CD4+ cells, plus higher diversity, than the aged donors did. Per-million-T-cell TCR beta diversity fell roughly linearly with age.

Alongside a J-beta primer mix, a sample-barcoded 5' primer served in a second PCR lasting about 7 to 12 cycles. MiXCR was run by TCRdb on the 5' RACE reads, yielding one entry per CDR3 protein. The profile shows some 900,000 distinct CDR3 sequences, 29% of them singletons. The CDR3 is 16 amino acids. The receptor was derived from a woman aged 80 or over in good health. Sequencing used blood. The chain links TRBV12-3 or TRBV12-4 to TRBJ2-3; possibly TRBD2 for D (7 bases). The CDR3 bases are TGTGCCAGCAGTGGGGGCGGGGGAGTGTATGCAGATACGCAATATTTT. Protein sequence: CASSGGGGVYADTQYF.